The entry that follows covers one T cell receptor (beta chain) sequence. What it binds is unknown. PCR amplification relied on 60 Vbeta primers (plus 13 Jbeta primers). Data came from immunoSEQ multiplex PCR; TCRdb stores just in-frame clones and leaves some out. The sample consists of about 130,000 clones, approximately 80% of them appearing once. The data were obtained in a study of cytomegalovirus exposure and HLA in healthy donors. Study observations and caveats: There was a cluster of highly shared sequence variants that was likely a sequencing artifact. Cytomegalovirus-associated TCR beta chains were listed, numbering approximately 150. Roughly uniform depth of sequencing across donors was assumed in presence/absence analyses. Later, an analysis showed that TCR beta chains associated with HLA were more clonally expanded than others that were equally common.

The CDR3 is made up of 16 amino acids. The trim removed 0 bases at V and 7 bases at J, leaving 6 bases unmatched. Germline-derived CDR1 and CDR2 are SGHAT and FQNNGV. The chain is built from TRBV11-2 and TRBJ2-1, with 10 bases lining up with TRBD1. The sequencing sample was made of PBMCs. The sequence was collected from a woman aged 40 to 50 in good health and CMV-seronegative. The CDR3: CASSLEGQGWVNEQFF. CDR3 sequence (DNA): TGTGCCAGCAGCTTAGAGGGACAGGGGTGGGTGAATGAGCAGTTCTTC.